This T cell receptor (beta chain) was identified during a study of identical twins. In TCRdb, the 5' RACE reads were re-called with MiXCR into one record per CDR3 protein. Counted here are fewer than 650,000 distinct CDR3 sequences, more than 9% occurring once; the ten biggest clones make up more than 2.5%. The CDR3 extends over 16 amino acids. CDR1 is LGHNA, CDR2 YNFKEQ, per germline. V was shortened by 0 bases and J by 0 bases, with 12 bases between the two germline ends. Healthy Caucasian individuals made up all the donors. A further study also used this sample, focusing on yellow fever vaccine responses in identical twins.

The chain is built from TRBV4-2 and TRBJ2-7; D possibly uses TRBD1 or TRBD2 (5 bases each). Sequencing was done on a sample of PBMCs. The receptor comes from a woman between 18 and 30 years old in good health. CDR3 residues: CASSQDRDQSSYEQYF. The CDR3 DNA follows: TGTGCCAGCAGCCAAGACCGGGACCAAAGCTCCTACGAGCAGTACTTC.